The rows below give T cell receptor beta chains drawn from one sample of a study of early T cells in non-severe SARS-CoV-2 infection. One entry per CDR3 protein results from TCRdb running MiXCR on the 5' RACE reads. The data hold around 21,000 distinct CDR3 sequences, with 4% observed a single time. Source material: whole blood. The source of these receptors is an adult who was a healthcare worker with PCR-confirmed SARS-CoV-2 infection or an uninfected control (not recorded which). Each CDR3 is given with its conserved first and last residue. D genes are given only for firm matches. Where a row states a size, it is once, few, many or the class of an expanded clone; other rows omit it.

NA	17	TRBJ1-1	many	TRBV7-8	CASRASGGIIMNTEAFF	TGTGCCAGCAGGGCCAGTGGGGGGATCATTATGAACACTGAAGCTTTCTTT
NA	14	TRBJ2-7	many	TRBV5-6	CASSDQGGTYEQYF	TGTGCCAGCAGCGATCAGGGGGGGACCTACGAGCAGTACTTC
TRBD2	15	TRBJ2-7	many	TRBV7-9	CASSLGAAGPYEQYF	TGTGCCAGCAGCTTAGGGGCAGCGGGGCCTTACGAGCAGTACTTC
NA	13	TRBJ1-6	few	TRBV7-2	CASSLLRNSPLHF	TGTGCCAGCAGCTTATTGCGGAATTCACCCCTCCACTTT
TRBD2	17	TRBJ2-1	many	TRBV5-6	CASSWTLRGGAYNEQFF	TGTGCCAGCAGCTGGACGCTGCGGGGGGGCGCTTACAATGAGCAGTTCTTC
NA	13	TRBJ1-1	NA	TRBV5-5	CASSRRGGAEAFF	TGTGCCAGCAGCCGGAGAGGTGGCGCTGAAGCTTTCTTT
NA	14	TRBJ1-1	few	TRBV19	CASSTGSGNTEAFF	TGTGCCAGTAGTACAGGGTCGGGGAACACTGAAGCTTTCTTT
NA	16	TRBJ1-1	few	TRBV6-2/TRBV6-3	CASSYSSVTLPSEAFF	TGTGCCAGCAGTTACTCGAGTGTAACTCTACCGTCTGAAGCTTTCTTT
NA	17	TRBJ2-6	few	TRBV4-3	CASSQDLGGTGANVLTF	TGCGCCAGCAGCCAAGATTTAGGGGGAACAGGGGCCAACGTCCTGACTTTC
NA	16	TRBJ2-3	many	TRBV11-3	CASSLGSGRGTDTQYF	TGTGCCAGCAGCTTAGGGTCAGGGAGGGGGACAGATACGCAGTATTTT
NA	13	TRBJ2-3	few	TRBV6-2/TRBV6-3	CASRIRPGDTQYF	TGTGCCAGCAGAATACGGCCAGGGGATACGCAGTATTTT
NA	18	TRBJ2-4	many	TRBV7-9	CASSLATAGEGAKNIQYF	TGTGCCAGCAGCTTAGCGACGGCAGGGGAGGGAGCCAAAAACATTCAGTACTTC
NA	13	TRBJ2-1	many	TRBV20-1	CSARDPVLLQQFF	TGCAGTGCTAGAGATCCAGTGCTACTTCAGCAGTTCTTC
NA	14	TRBJ2-7	many	TRBV13	CASSLQAFSYEQYF	TGTGCCAGCAGCTTACAGGCGTTCTCCTACGAGCAGTACTTC
TRBD1	13	TRBJ1-1	many	TRBV7-2	CASRRTGGTEAFF	TGTGCCAGCAGGCGGACAGGGGGCACTGAAGCTTTCTTT
NA	12	TRBJ2-5	many	TRBV30	CAWSVKAGIGYF	TGTGCCTGGAGTGTAAAGGCCGGGATTGGGTACTTC
NA	16	TRBJ1-1	many	TRBV9	CASSPRTSRGNTEAFF	TGTGCCAGCAGCCCCCGAACGTCAAGGGGCAACACTGAAGCTTTCTTT
NA	13	TRBJ2-5	medium-sized	TRBV12-3/TRBV12-4	CASSLGGQETQYF	TGTGCCAGCAGTTTAGGTGGCCAAGAGACCCAGTACTTC
NA	12	TRBJ1-2	few	TRBV6-1	CASSVVSYGYTF	TGTGCCAGCAGTGTAGTAAGCTATGGCTACACCTTC
NA	14	TRBJ2-7	NA	TRBV28	CASTPGDLRNEQYF	TGTGCCAGTACCCCCGGGGACCTTCGGAACGAGCAGTACTTC
NA	15	TRBJ1-2	many	TRBV4-3	CASSQDRLSNYGYTF	TGCGCCAGCAGCCAAGACAGGCTCTCTAACTATGGCTACACCTTC
NA	14	TRBJ2-7	many	TRBV11-2	CASSLDQGIHEQYF	TGTGCCAGCAGCTTAGACCAGGGGATCCACGAGCAGTACTTC
TRBD1	14	TRBJ2-5	few	TRBV12-3/TRBV12-4	CASSQQGSKETQYF	TGTGCCAGCAGTCAACAGGGGTCTAAAGAGACCCAGTACTTC
NA	12	TRBJ2-7	few	TRBV7-2	CASSATPYEQYF	TGTGCCAGCAGCGCAACCCCCTACGAGCAGTACTTC
TRBD1	14	TRBJ1-2	many	TRBV12-3/TRBV12-4	CASTRDRGGTGYTF	TGTGCCAGCACCCGGGACAGGGGAGGGACTGGCTACACCTTC
NA	14	TRBJ2-7	many	TRBV30	CAWSGTGPYGEQYF	TGTGCCTGGAGTGGGACGGGACCCTACGGTGAGCAGTACTTC
NA	14	TRBJ1-1	many	TRBV12-3/TRBV12-4	CASSFPRGATEAFF	TGTGCCAGCAGCTTTCCCAGGGGAGCCACTGAAGCTTTCTTT
NA	15	TRBJ2-1	many	TRBV20-1	CSARDLADPYNEQFF	TGCAGTGCTAGAGATTTAGCAGATCCCTACAATGAGCAGTTCTTC
NA	13	TRBJ2-1	many	TRBV7-9	CASSPQDVYEQFF	TGTGCCAGCAGCCCACAGGACGTCTATGAGCAGTTCTTC
NA	14	TRBJ1-1	NA	TRBV15	CATRRRGDGTEAFF	TGTGCCACCCGACGGCGCGGGGATGGCACTGAAGCTTTCTTT
NA	13	TRBJ2-7	few	TRBV30	CAWTQGTFYEQYF	TGTGCCTGGACCCAAGGGACTTTCTACGAGCAGTACTTC
TRBD1	15	TRBJ2-7	many	TRBV5-1	CASSSGTGLPYEQYF	TGCGCCAGCAGCTCAGGGACAGGTTTACCCTACGAGCAGTACTTC
NA	17	TRBJ1-2	few	TRBV6-5	CASSYFEGVTIRRGYTF	TGTGCCAGCAGTTACTTTGAAGGGGTGACAATCAGAAGGGGCTACACCTTC
NA	15	TRBJ2-1	many	TRBV7-6	CASTLTGEKYSEQFF	TGTGCCAGCACCCTAACCGGGGAAAAGTATAGTGAGCAGTTCTTC
TRBD1	19	TRBJ1-6	many	TRBV9	CASSGYSQTGSSYNSPLHF	TGTGCCAGCAGCGGATATAGCCAGACAGGGAGCTCCTATAATTCACCCCTCCACTTT
TRBD1	15	TRBJ2-7	many	TRBV7-9	CASSLVGTGAYEQYF	TGTGCCAGCAGCTTAGTGGGGACAGGGGCCTACGAGCAGTACTTC
NA	15	TRBJ1-2	many	TRBV4-3	CASSPGRVANYGYTF	TGCGCCAGCAGCCCGGGTCGCGTGGCTAACTATGGCTACACCTTC
NA	14	TRBJ1-1	NA	TRBV18	CASSPGQISTEAFF	TGTGCCAGCTCACCCGGACAGATCTCCACTGAAGCTTTCTTT
NA	16	TRBJ1-5	many	TRBV2	CASSAGGIAPNQPQHF	TGTGCCAGCAGTGCGGGGGGGATTGCACCCAATCAGCCCCAGCATTTT
NA	15	TRBJ2-3	many	TRBV5-5	CASTLKITSTDTQYF	TGTGCCAGCACATTGAAAATCACTAGCACAGATACGCAGTATTTT
NA	13	TRBJ2-5	few	TRBV7-9	CASSLANSQTQYF	TGTGCCAGCAGCTTAGCGAACAGCCAGACCCAGTACTTC
TRBD1	18	TRBJ2-2	many	TRBV5-6	CASSSLPGQGGYTGELFF	TGTGCCAGCAGCTCACTACCGGGACAGGGCGGGTACACCGGGGAGCTGTTTTTT
TRBD1	14	TRBJ1-1	NA	TRBV5-5	CASSLRDSNTEAFF	TGTGCCAGCAGCTTGCGGGACAGTAACACTGAAGCTTTCTTT
NA	15	TRBJ1-2	medium-sized	TRBV6-2/TRBV6-3	CASREGTGRNYGYTF	TGTGCCAGCAGAGAGGGCACAGGGAGAAACTATGGCTACACCTTC
TRBD2	17	TRBJ2-3	many	TRBV12-3/TRBV12-4	CASSLTIAGGPTDTQYF	TGTGCCAGCAGTTTAACCATAGCGGGGGGGCCGACAGATACGCAGTATTTT
NA	12	TRBJ1-1	many	TRBV12-5	CASGLRSPEAFF	TGTGCTAGTGGTCTCCGGTCCCCTGAAGCTTTCTTT
TRBD2	13	TRBJ2-7	NA	TRBV3-1	CASRRGGDYEQYF	TGTGCCAGCCGGCGGGGGGGCGACTACGAGCAGTACTTC
NA	14	TRBJ2-3	many	TRBV10-3	CAISAQVAQDTQYF	TGTGCCATCAGTGCCCAGGTGGCGCAAGATACGCAGTATTTT
NA	14	TRBJ2-1	medium-sized	TRBV12-5	CASATHHLDNEQFF	TGTGCTAGTGCGACCCACCACCTCGACAACGAGCAGTTCTTC
TRBD1	17	TRBJ1-3	medium-sized	TRBV4-1	CASSQDRGPFAGNTIYF	TGCGCCAGCAGCCAAGACAGGGGGCCGTTTGCTGGAAACACCATATATTTT
TRBD2	18	TRBJ2-4	many	TRBV5-4	CASSSGLAGGQAKNIQYF	TGTGCCAGCAGCTCGGGACTAGCGGGGGGGCAAGCCAAAAACATTCAGTACTTC
NA	14	TRBJ2-1	many	TRBV19	CASSPWWARNEQFF	TGTGCCAGTAGTCCCTGGTGGGCCAGGAATGAGCAGTTCTTC
TRBD1	15	TRBJ2-5	NA	TRBV6-5	CASSKLQGAYETQYF	TGTGCCAGCAGTAAACTACAGGGGGCTTATGAGACCCAGTACTTC
NA	12	TRBJ2-1	many	TRBV20-1	CSASWGRNEQFF	TGCAGTGCTAGCTGGGGCCGAAATGAGCAGTTCTTC